This T cell receptor (beta chain) originates from a study of cytomegalovirus exposure and HLA in healthy donors. Remarks on this clone: The antigen is not known.

Study outcomes and limitations: In a later analysis, at a false discovery rate of 0.05, over 15,000 TCR beta sequences were associated with HLA alleles. As immune exposure information, only CMV serostatus was available.

Vbeta (60) and Jbeta (13) primers were used in the PCR. Assay: immunoSEQ multiplex PCR; the TCRdb copy retains only in-frame clones and omits some. This table holds approximately 200,000 clones, 70% to 90% found once. This receptor was taken from a woman aged 50 to 60 in good health and CMV-seronegative. The sequencing input was PBMCs.

The CDR3 nucleotides are TGTGCCACCAGCATCGGGGGACTAGCGGATTACAATGAGCAGTTCTTC. This gives the protein CATSIGGLADYNEQFF. V is TRBV15 and J is TRBJ2-1; TRBD2 agrees at 11 bases. V dropped 4 bases and J dropped 4; count of bases not matched to a gene: 6. CDR1 is LNHNV and CDR2 is YYDKDF in the germline V gene (reference sequence). The length of the CDR3 is 16 residues.